This T cell receptor beta chain was found in a study of cytomegalovirus exposure and HLA in healthy donors. Concerning this clone itself: Its antigen is undetermined.

Whole-study results and caveats: Reported performance of the classifier showed diagnosis of cytomegalovirus status with high specificity and sensitivity.

Germline V gives CDR1 SGHNT, CDR2 YYREEE (reference sequence). The germline V and J ends were trimmed by 0 bases and 7 bases, with 7 bases remaining between them. This CDR3 has 13 amino acids. PCR involved 60 Vbeta and 13 Jbeta primers. The repertoire was sequenced with immunoSEQ multiplex PCR; TCRdb's copy has only in-frame clones and lacks some. The data show approximately 130,000 clones, and the top ten clones hold roughly 2%. The specimen was PBMCs. The TCR was taken from a woman in her fifties or sixties in good health and CMV-seronegative. The rearrangement links TRBV5-4 to TRBJ2-2, with D hard to call. This CDR3 is CASSLAGGGELFF. In nucleotides, the CDR3 is TGTGCCAGCAGCTTGGCTGGCGGCGGGGAGCTGTTTTTT.